The 10 T cell receptor beta chains presented below share a single source sample, sequenced in a study of T-cell memory formation after mild COVID-19. TCRdb passed the 5' RACE reads through MiXCR, listing each CDR3 protein once. The profile shows approximately 210,000 distinct CDR3 sequences, about 10% of them singletons. Sequencing was done on a sample of PBMCs or a T cell subset sorted from them (not recorded which). These receptors all stem from a man aged 18 to 30 who had mild COVID-19 (a few samples of this study predate the infection). Cell type and time point are not known.

J is TRBJ2-5 and V is TRBV5-6; 12 nucleotides match TRBD2. The ends lost 1 base at V and 4 bases at J; junction bases unmatched: 5. Germline V gene lookup returns CDR1 SGHDT and CDR2 YYEEEE. The CDR3 has 16 amino acids. CDR3 sequence: CASSLPSGGALETQYF. CDR3 DNA: TGTGCCAGCAGCTTGCCTAGCGGGGGGGCATTAGAGACCCAGTACTTC. Supplemented by reference TRBV5-6 and TRBJ2-5, the full variable domain reads DAGVTQSPTHLIKTRGQQVTLRCSPKSGHDTVSWYQQALGQGPQFIFQYYEEEERQRGNFPDRFSGHQFPNYSSELNVNALLLGDSALYLCASSLPSGGALETQYFGPGTRLLVL.

This chain joins TRBV5-1 and TRBJ1-1; possible D gene TRBD1, 5 bases. The CDR3 extends over 16 amino acids. Looked up from germline, CDR1 is SGHRS and CDR2 is YFSETQ. Deletions cut 4 bases from V and 0 bases from J, with 16 bases between. This chain's CDR3 is CASSGTDGSMNTEAFF. The DNA for the CDR3 is TGCGCCAGCAGCGGGACGGACGGTAGCATGAACACTGAAGCTTTCTTT.

This clonotype occurred a few times. The V call is TRBV5-1, the J call TRBJ2-5; no firm D call. Trimming stripped 4 bases from V and 5 bases from J, with 15 bases between. Germline V gene lookup returns CDR1 SGHRS and CDR2 YFSETQ. This CDR3 spans 14 amino acids. In DNA form, the CDR3 reads TGCGCCAGCAGCCTACCCAAAGGTCGGGAGACCCAGTACTTC. Protein product: CASSLPKGRETQYF.

The chain uses TRBV5-1 and TRBJ2-2; 8 nucleotides agree with TRBD2. The V segment lost 4 bases and the J segment 7 bases; nucleotides outside the gene matches: 6. Germline V gene lookup returns CDR1 SGHRS and CDR2 YFSETQ. CDR3 length: 14 residues. The CDR3 spells CASSLGGAGGELFF. The CDR3 nucleotides are TGCGCCAGCAGCCTCGGGGGGGCCGGCGGGGAGCTGTTTTTT.

This clonotype was seen a few times. This chain uses TRBV20-1 with TRBJ2-2; 7 bases are shared with TRBD1. Germline CDR1 is DFQATT and CDR2 is SNEGSKA (reference sequence). Trimming at V came to 6 bases and at J to 1 base, leaving 5 bases not matched to a gene. The CDR3 covers 14 residues. The CDR3 bases are TGCAGTGCCCCTCGACAGGGGAACACCGGGGAGCTGTTTTTT. As protein: CSAPRQGNTGELFF.

This clonotype has only a few counts. The chain has TRBV12-3 or TRBV12-4 and TRBJ2-3; tentatively, D is TRBD1 or TRBD2 (5 bases each). The CDR3 has 16 residues. V lost 5 bases and J lost 2, with 17 bases in between. The CDR3: CASSTDEGYHTDTQYF. The CDR3 DNA follows: TGTGCCAGCAGTACGGACGAGGGGTATCACACAGATACGCAGTATTTT.

The V gene is TRBV12-3 or TRBV12-4, the J gene TRBJ2-7, with 11 bases that match TRBD2. The J segment lost 6 bases and the V segment lost 6 bases, leaving 10 bases of the junction unmatched. CDR3 length equals 15 residues. The CDR3 DNA is TGTGCCAGCAGGAACACCGGGACTAGCGGAACCGAGCAGTACTTC. Amino acids: CASRNTGTSGTEQYF.

The chain joins TRBV30 to TRBJ2-2; D uncertain. Trimming took 2 bases from V and 6 from J, leaving 13 bases between them. This CDR3 region has 14 residues. CDR1 is GTSNPN, CDR2 SVGIG, per germline (reference sequence). Here the CDR3 DNA reads TGTGCCTGGAGTCCGGGTTCTAACGCCGGGGAGCTGTTTTTT. This sequence encodes CAWSPGSNAGELFF.

V is TRBV12-3 or TRBV12-4 and J is TRBJ2-1, with TRBD1 as a possible D gene (5 bases). CDR3 length: 13 residues. V dropped 3 bases and J dropped 6 bases, with 9 bases sitting between them. CDR3 sequence reads: CASSFRQFNEQFF. The DNA for the CDR3 is TGTGCCAGCAGTTTTCGACAGTTCAATGAGCAGTTCTTC.

This sequence joins TRBV5-1 and TRBJ1-5; perhaps TRBD1 as D (6 bases). V shed 7 bases and J shed 4 bases, with 15 bases lying between them. The germline V gene encodes CDR1 SGHRS and CDR2 YFSETQ. The CDR3 runs 14 residues. The CDR3 DNA follows: TGCGCCAGCTCCCCCGACAGGACAAATCAGCCCCAGCATTTT. Amino acid sequence: CASSPDRTNQPQHF.